This entry concerns a single TCR beta chain. It has no known antigen specificity. No much larger clone is present one base from it, and per-base qualities are unavailable. The CDR3 spans 14 residues, from the cysteine through the phenylalanine. The CDR3 DNA has 42 bases and is translated from base 1. V is trimmed back by 7 bases and J by 4 bases, and the junction contains 7 bases that no gene match accounts for. Sequences SNHLY (CDR1) and FYNNEI (CDR2) are obtained from the germline V gene. Collaborating institutions collected whole blood in K2EDTA tubes following their own protocols. For TCRbeta analysis, collaborators shipped samples as frozen whole blood, isolated PBMCs, or DNA extracted from either of those sample types. These data originate in a study of blood T cell repertoires in COVID-19 (dated by TCRdb to the early 2020s). For context, the study as a whole: Samples covering the acute and convalescent phases of COVID-19 were provided by collaborators in the United States, Italy and Spain. Where available, HLA class I and class II types were taken from metadata supplied by the sample provider and were not determined by assay-based typing. The repertoires were released in a freely available public database intended as a resource for research on the immune response to SARS-CoV-2. A de-identified subject ID, COVID-19 status, age in years and sex were almost always included in the sample metadata. The prospective study material was composed of cDNA or gDNA derived from T cells, B-cell-depleted T cells, or PBMCs. Samples came from the ongoing ImmuneRACE study (first 160 participants) plus 1,254 subjects from 6 global collaborators. Deeply sampled blood TCRbeta repertoires from subjects exposed to, actively infected with, or recovered from COVID-19 were included in the dataset. What the work shows at the level of the full study, not this receptor alone: Clinical and demographic metadata were provided uncurated, with the amount varying by source and participant.

The immunoSEQ Assay, a bias-controlled multiplex PCR, was used to amplify TCRbeta CDR3 regions from genomic DNA. The paper's data handling went like this. Within the assay, amplification of reference gene primers was used to estimate how many nucleated cells each sample contained. To quantify the absolute abundance of each unique TCRbeta CDR3 rearrangement, sequence reads were collapsed and filtered. For each sample, productive Simpson clonality was calculated by taking the square root of Simpson's diversity index across productive rearrangements. TCRdb obtained this table from immuneACCESS and retained in-frame rearrangements with V and J assigned. These tables miss some clones; where compared with another copy, unresolved V genes account for less than half of the shortfall, and the remainder is unexplained. That table is the source of V, J and clone size, and D and trimming were worked out from the DNA. A total of around 220,000 clones appear in this sample, 80% to 90% of them only once. Clones ranked in the top ten supply around 4.5% of the sample.

The chain uses TRBV2 and TRBJ2-4; 7 bases in between match TRBD1. Sequences were obtained from peripheral blood. The source of this sequence is a man aged 45-65 years with acute or convalescent COVID-19. The base sequence is TGTGCCAGCAATAACCCGGGACAGAAAAACATTCAGTACTTC. The resulting protein is CASNNPGQKNIQYF.